This record concerns one T cell receptor (beta chain) sequence. Its antigen is unknown. Germline V gives CDR1 LNHNV, CDR2 YYDKDF (reference sequence). Trimming at V came to 4 bases and at J to 5 bases, leaving 10 bases not matched to a gene. This CDR3 comprises 15 residues. The data derive from a study of CD8 T cells in ankylosing spondylitis. Points from the study as a whole: A subset of motif variants has previously been described in the synovial fluid and blood of reactive arthritis. There was a TCR beta motif, made of several highly homologous variants, that appeared characteristic of ankylosing spondylitis blood.

Quantitative 5'-RACE was performed with molecular barcodes, and it yielded the TCR beta libraries. From the 5' RACE reads, TCRdb called clonotypes with MiXCR, one entry per CDR3 protein. The table has roughly 440,000 distinct CDR3 sequences, 15% to 20% seen once. Sequencing input: blood, either unsorted or a sorted T cell fraction (not recorded which). The receptor was derived from a male donor with ankylosing spondylitis. The chain has TRBV15 and TRBJ2-5; 7 nucleotides line up with TRBD2. The CDR3 DNA follows: TGTGCCACCAGCACAAGGCCGGCGCGGGGGGAGACCCAGTACTTC. It is translated as CATSTRPARGETQYF.